This TCR beta chain was documented in a study of cytomegalovirus exposure and HLA in healthy donors. Background on the study: Of roughly 400 genotyped donors, roughly 81% grouped in the Caucasian-associated ancestry cluster. General observations from the study: When a later analysis compared HLA-associated TCR beta chains with equally common others, the HLA-associated chains turned out to be more clonally expanded and to have lower generation probabilities. According to a later analysis, most TCR beta chains associated with CMV appeared HLA-restricted.

Points on this clone: The antigen is undetermined.

Primers included in the PCR were 60 Vbeta and 13 Jbeta primers. The method was immunoSEQ multiplex PCR; TCRdb's version includes in-frame clones alone and lacks a portion of them. In the table there are over 130,000 clones, about three quarters of which are singletons. Per the germline V gene, CDR1 is SNHLY and CDR2 is FYNNEI. V lost 10 bases, J lost 3 bases, and 28 bases lay in between. The CDR3 loop spans 17 amino acids. The V and J genes are TRBV2 and TRBJ2-7, with a possible D match to TRBD1 (5 bases). The sequence was collected from a man aged 35 to 55 in good health and CMV-seronegative. Sequenced material: PBMCs. The CDR3: CATSSHRGRYGRYEQYF. The CDR3 coding sequence is TGTGCCACAAGCAGTCATAGGGGAAGGTATGGGCGCTACGAGCAGTACTTC.